Following are 32 T cell receptor beta chains from one sample sequenced in a study of regulatory T cells in long-lasting Graves disease (dated by TCRdb to the early 2020s). The sample's time point label, decoded: newly diagnosed GD, antithyroid drugs for less than 3 months. RNA was extracted from PBMCs in TRIzol for both TCR sequencing and RNA sequencing. Library generation was performed with multiplex PCR. TCRdb lists the instrument as Illumina HiSeq 4000. iRepertoire HTBI primers and Arm-PCR amplification of CDR3 regions were used to construct TCR beta libraries. The raw public data were reprocessed by TCRdb itself: fastp quality trimming at Q25, MiXCR clonotype calling, in-frame beta chains only. Identical CDR3 proteins give one entry, which carries the most common genes and DNA. The sample yields some 370,000 distinct CDR3 sequences; approximately 12% were counted once. The biggest ten clones account for under 20% of the sample.

The same sample was also used in a study of T cells in Graves' hyperthyroidism and ophthalmopathy.

The source was peripheral blood mononuclear cells (PBMCs), collected at new diagnosis, from a patient treated with antithyroid drugs. These receptors were taken from a woman in her late teens or twenties with Graves disease. Donor details come from another sample of the same person, matched by shared clones.

The rearrangement joins TRBV7-3 to TRBJ1-5; weak D call: TRBD1 (5 bases). V lost 2 bases and J 4 bases, leaving 9 bases between the germline ends. Per germline, CDR1 SGHTA and CDR2 FQGTGA. CDR3 length equals 14 residues. CDR3 in amino acids: CASSLLGGNQPQHF. CDR3 nucleotides: TGTGCCAGCAGCTTATTGGGGGGGAATCAGCCCCAGCATTTT. Combining the CDR3 with reference TRBV7-3 and TRBJ1-5 gives the whole variable domain GAGVSQTPSNKVTEKGKYVELRCDPISGHTALYWYRQSLGQGPEFLIYFQGTGAADDSGLPNDRFFAVRPEGSVSTLKIQRTERGDSAVYLCASSLLGGNQPQHFGDGTRLSIL.

At least ten counts were recorded for this clonotype. This chain joins TRBV6-1 and TRBJ2-7; D possibly uses TRBD1 or TRBD2 (8 bases each). Germline-derived CDR1 and CDR2 are MNHNS and SASEGT. The ends were cut back, 6 bases at V and 0 bases at J, with 18 bases in the middle. The CDR3 length is 16 residues. In DNA form, the CDR3 reads TGTGCCAGCAGCGCGGGGGGACAGGTAAACTCCTACGAGCAGTACGTC. It translates to CASSAGGQVNSYEQYV.

Only a few counts were recorded for this clonotype. The chain has TRBV29-1 and TRBJ1-2; D may be TRBD1 (5 bases). CDR1 is SQVTM and CDR2 is ANQGSEA in the germline V gene. Trimming shortened V by 5 bases and J by 8 bases, and 15 bases separated the two germline ends. CDR3 length: 12 amino acids. CDR3 sequence: CSVYRDREGYTF. The DNA for the CDR3 is TGCAGCGTTTACCGCGACAGAGAAGGCTACACCTTC.

The chain links TRBV3-1 to TRBJ2-1; TRBD2 might be the D (6 bases). Germline V gives CDR1 LGHDT, CDR2 YNNKEL (reference sequence). The CDR3 is made up of 17 amino acids. Trimming cost V 0 bases and J 5 bases, with 17 bases left between them. CDR3 amino acids: CASSQDRAGLRNNEQFF. CDR3 nucleotides: TGTGCCAGCAGCCAAGATAGGGCGGGACTGAGAAACAATGAGCAGTTCTTC.

This clonotype was seen many times. The rearrangement joins TRBV7-6 to TRBJ1-6; TRBD1 might be the D (5 bases). V lost 3 bases, J lost 5 bases, and 8 bases lay in between. The length of the CDR3 is 14 residues. The germline V gene encodes CDR1 SGHVS and CDR2 FNYEAQ. CDR3 DNA sequence: TGTGCCAGCAGCTTTGGGGCAGATAATTCACCCCTCCACTTT. Protein product: CASSFGADNSPLHF.

This clonotype showed up just a few times. V gene TRBV14 combines with J gene TRBJ2-4; 10 positions match TRBD1. Per germline, CDR1 SGHDN and CDR2 FVKESK. The CDR3 is 16 residues long. Losses at the gene ends were 3 bases for V and 8 bases for J; bases not matched to a gene: 10. The CDR3 is CASSHIFGQGDDIQYF. The CDR3 DNA reads as TGTGCCAGCAGCCACATATTCGGACAGGGGGATGACATTCAGTACTTC.

This clonotype was counted ten times or more. The V call is TRBV28, the J call TRBJ1-4; perhaps TRBD1 as D (5 bases). The CDR3 loop spans 13 amino acids. CDR1 MDHEN and CDR2 SYDVKM come from the germline V gene. The CDR3 nucleotides read TGTGCTGGGGGAAGTCGGAATAATGAAAAACTGTTTTTT. Its protein product is CAGGSRNNEKLFF.

This clonotype showed up just a few times. The chain couples TRBV4-3 to TRBJ2-4; D is uncertain. Trimming took 4 bases from V and 2 from J, leaving 12 bases between them. The CDR3 is 15 amino acids. Germline assignment: CDR1 LGHNA and CDR2 YSLEER. CDR3 sequence: CASSPNQETKNIQYF. Here the CDR3 DNA reads TGCGCCAGCAGCCCGAACCAGGAAACCAAAAACATTCAGTACTTC.

The genes are TRBV28 and TRBJ2-5; 12 bases align to TRBD2. The CDR3 contains 15 residues. After removal of 6 bases from V and 4 bases from J, the junction contained 6 bases not matched to a gene. CDR1 and CDR2 (germline): MDHEN, SYDVKM. CDR3 sequence: CASSQLAGGGETQYF. DNA for the CDR3: TGTGCCAGCAGCCAACTAGCGGGAGGTGGAGAGACCCAGTACTTC.

This clonotype came up many times. The chain couples TRBV6-1 to TRBJ2-3, with D maybe TRBD2 (5 bases). The CDR3 spans 17 residues. The V end lost 7 bases, the J end lost 0 bases, and 20 bases lay between the germline ends. Germline-derived CDR1 and CDR2 are MNHNS and SASEGT. The CDR3 DNA is TGTGCCAGCAATCGGGGAGCAGGACCACAAAGCACAGATACGCAGTATTTT. Protein product: CASNRGAGPQSTDTQYF.

This clonotype has only a few counts. It may be a read error: a sequence one base away is much more abundant. The rearrangement links TRBV28 to TRBJ2-1; 8 nucleotides align to TRBD1. The CDR3 contains 17 residues. Looked up from germline, CDR1 is MDHEN and CDR2 is SYDVKM. The CDR3 DNA follows: TGTGCCAGCAAAAATTCGACCCGGACAGGGCGATACAATGAGCAGCTCTTC. Translating it yields CASKNSTRTGRYNEQLF.

This clonotype was seen at least ten times. The CDR3 region is CASSYFSGIALFGYTF. CDR3 DNA: TGTGCCAGCAGTTACTTCTCCGGTATTGCTCTTTTCGGCTACACCTTC. The chain is built from TRBV6-5 and TRBJ1-2; no firm D call. Germline assignment: CDR1 MNHEY and CDR2 SVGAGI. Trimming shortened V by 1 base and J by 8 bases, and 20 bases separated the two germline ends. The CDR3 sequence is 16 residues long.

This clonotype was picked up many times. V is TRBV7-8 and J is TRBJ1-2, with D possibly TRBD1 on 5 matching bases. V gave up 3 bases and J gave up 0 bases, with 11 bases separating them. This CDR3 is built from 15 residues. Germline assignment: CDR1 SGHVS and CDR2 FQNEAQ. The chain's CDR3 is CASSFGGRSNYGYTF. CDR3 sequence (DNA): TGTGCCAGCAGCTTTGGGGGACGTTCTAACTATGGCTACACCTTC.

This clonotype has only one observation. It may be a read error: a sequence one base away is much more abundant. This sequence joins TRBV7-2 and TRBJ1-2, with TRBD1 as a possible D gene (5 bases). The CDR3 runs 14 residues. The V and J ends lost 5 bases and 4 bases respectively, with 14 bases between them. The germline gives CDR1 SGHTA, CDR2 FQGNSA. DNA for the CDR3: TGTACCAGCAGCACCGAATCAGGGTTCTATGGCTACACCTTC. It specifies CTSSTESGFYGYTF.

V is TRBV7-9 and J is TRBJ2-7; no clear D gene. The V end lost 5 bases, the J end lost 1 base, and 9 bases lay between the germline ends. CDR1 is SEHNR, CDR2 FQNEAQ, per germline (reference sequence). The CDR3 totals 13 residues. The CDR3 coding sequence is TGTGCCAGCAGCCAACGGGCGTCCTACGAGCAGTACTTC. Translation: CASSQRASYEQYF.

This clonotype was found many times. The V and J genes are TRBV7-9 and TRBJ2-5; TRBD1 agrees at 8 bases. The V gene end was trimmed by 5 bases and the J gene end by 5 bases; junction bases not matched to a gene: 10. CDR3 length: 15 residues. CDR1 is SEHNR and CDR2 is FQNEAQ in the germline V gene (reference sequence). The CDR3 DNA reads TGTGCCAGCAGCCCAGGACAGGGCCGGACGGAGACCCAGTACTTC. It yields the protein CASSPGQGRTETQYF.

This clonotype was counted only a few times. The chain couples TRBV6-1 to TRBJ2-7; D is ambiguous. V lost 6 bases and J 3 bases, leaving 12 bases between the germline ends. The CDR3 totals 13 residues. Germline CDR1 MNHNS, CDR2 SASEGT. CDR3: CASRRTRGYEQYF. The CDR3 DNA reads TGTGCCAGCAGACGGACCCGTGGCTACGAGCAGTACTTC.

The genes are TRBV4-3 and TRBJ2-1; 8 nucleotides agree with TRBD1. Germline CDR1 reads LGHNA; CDR2 reads YSLEER. This CDR3 comprises 16 residues. V lost 3 bases to trimming and J lost 3 bases; unmatched junction nucleotides: 7. The CDR3 reads CASSQTGRGLYNEQFF. DNA of the CDR3: TGCGCCAGCAGCCAGACGGGCAGGGGGCTCTACAATGAGCAGTTCTTC.

Details on this clonotype: A single base separates this from a much larger clone, so it may be a read error. The chain uses TRBV28 and TRBJ2-3, with TRBD2 as a possible D gene (5 bases). The DNA end is a closer match to TRBJ2-7, so the J assignment may be wrong. This CDR3 is 13 amino acids long. Germline V gives CDR1 MDHEN, CDR2 SYDVKM. The chain's CDR3 is CASTAFGGNEQYF. The CDR3 coding sequence is TGTGCCAGCACGGCGTTTGGAGGCAATGAGCAGTACTTC.

This clonotype was observed at least ten times. The chain is built from TRBV7-9 and TRBJ1-1, with D possibly TRBD1 on 6 matching bases. V gave up 1 base and J gave up 7 bases, with 10 bases separating them. The CDR3 runs 13 residues. Germline values: CDR1 SEHNR, CDR2 FQNEAQ (reference sequence). The CDR3 sequence: CASSLGTEYEAFF. Here the CDR3 DNA reads TGTGCCAGCAGCTTAGGGACAGAGTATGAAGCTTTCTTT.

This clonotype was recorded many times. The genes are TRBV19 and TRBJ1-2; tentatively, D is TRBD1 (6 bases). The germline V gene encodes CDR1 LNHDA and CDR2 SQIVND (reference sequence). The CDR3 is made up of 14 amino acids. Trimming took off 1 base at V and 2 bases at J, with 8 bases between the two ends. The CDR3 bases are TGTGCCAGTAGTATAGGACAGGCCAACTATGGCTACACCTTC. Translating it yields CASSIGQANYGYTF.

Turning to this clonotype: This may be a read error: a much more frequent sequence differs by one nucleotide. The rearrangement links TRBV14 to TRBJ2-5, with no clear D. This CDR3 spans 13 amino acids. Looked up from germline, CDR1 is SGHDN and CDR2 is FVKESK. The ends were cut back, 9 bases at V and 11 bases at J, with 22 bases in the middle. The CDR3 region is CASTGFNYNEQYF. The CDR3, as DNA: TGTGCCAGTACGGGCTTTAACTACAATGAGCAGTACTTC.

V gene TRBV6-1 combines with J gene TRBJ2-1; 9 bases line up with TRBD1. The CDR3 is 16 amino acids. Germline trimming cut 8 bases from V and 5 bases from J; bases unmatched to any gene: 13. Germline CDR1 and CDR2: MNHNS and SASEGT. CDR3 in DNA: TGTGCCAGCCTAGAGTCCACAGGGGGCGGGGACAATGAGCAGTTCTTC. Amino acid sequence: CASLESTGGGDNEQFF.

This clonotype was recorded at least ten times. The J gene is TRBJ2-5, the V gene TRBV2; 9 bases match TRBD2. The germline V gene encodes CDR1 SNHLY and CDR2 FYNNEI. V lost 6 bases, J lost 3 bases, and 8 bases stayed unmatched. The CDR3 totals 15 residues. The CDR3 region has the DNA TGTGCCAGCAGCCTTGCGGGGGGGCTTGAAGAGACCCAGTACTTC. The encoded protein is CASSLAGGLEETQYF.

This clonotype was found many times. The rearrangement uses TRBV30 and TRBJ2-7; possible D gene TRBD2, 5 bases. Between the trimmed V and J ends, which lost 2 bases and 4 bases, there was a span of 6 bases. In germline, CDR1 is GTSNPN, CDR2 SVGIG (reference sequence). The CDR3 contains 11 residues. The CDR3 sequence is CAWSSGYEQYF. DNA of the CDR3: TGTGCCTGGAGTAGCGGATACGAGCAGTACTTC. The whole variable domain, filled in from reference TRBV30 and TRBJ2-7, reads SQTIHQWPATLVQPVGSPLSLECTVEGTSNPNLYWYRQAAGRGLQLLFYSVGIGQISSEVPQNLSASRPQDRQFILSSKKLLLSDSGFYLCAWSSGYEQYFGPGTRLTVT.

At least ten counts were recorded for this clonotype. The J gene is TRBJ2-7, the V gene TRBV20-1; D is unclear. With 8 bases removed from V and 3 bases from J, the gap between germline ends came to 8 bases. CDR1 DFQATT and CDR2 SNEGSKA come from the germline V gene (reference sequence). This CDR3 is 10 amino acids long. CDR3 sequence reads: CSSGDYEQYF. The CDR3 coding sequence is TGCAGTTCGGGCGACTACGAGCAGTACTTC.

There are many counts of this clonotype. V gene TRBV7-2 combines with J gene TRBJ1-6; TRBD1 aligns across 7 bases. The CDR3 contains 15 residues. The V and J ends lost 5 bases and 6 bases, in that order; junction bases with no gene match: 7. Germline CDR1 SGHTA, CDR2 FQGNSA. The CDR3 loop is CASSPQGQLNSPLHF. CDR3 bases: TGTGCCAGCAGCCCGCAGGGACAGCTTAATTCACCCCTCCACTTT.

The chain recombines TRBV7-2 with TRBJ1-2; 7 nucleotides match TRBD1. V dropped 5 bases and J dropped 6; count of bases not matched to a gene: 12. Germline CDR1 reads SGHTA; CDR2 reads FQGNSA. CDR3 length: 15 amino acids. CDR3 amino acids: CASSPRAGTVHGYTF. The CDR3 DNA reads TGTGCCAGCAGCCCCCGGGCCGGGACAGTGCATGGCTACACCTTC. The entire variable domain, with the rest obtained from reference TRBV7-2 and TRBJ1-2, is as follows: GAGVSQSPSNKVTEKGKDVELRCDPISGHTALYWYRQSLGQGLEFLIYFQGNSAPDKSGLPSDRFSAERTGGSVSTLTIQRTQQEDSAVYLCASSPRAGTVHGYTFGSGTRLTVV.

This clonotype came up many times. This chain links TRBV7-9 with TRBJ2-2, with 9 positions matching TRBD2. J lost 6 bases, V lost 2 bases, and 7 bases had no gene match. This CDR3 is built from 16 residues. Germline V CDR1 and CDR2: SEHNR, FQNEAQ (reference sequence). CDR3 sequence (DNA): TGTGCCAGCAGCTTAATAGCGGGAGAGTGGGCCGGGGAGCTGTTTTTT. It specifies CASSLIAGEWAGELFF.

This clonotype was seen a handful of times. The chain is built from TRBV2 and TRBJ2-5; tentative D call: TRBD2 (6 bases). TRBJ2-7 matches the DNA end more closely, so the J call is doubtful. This CDR3 spans 14 amino acids. Per germline, CDR1 SNHLY and CDR2 FYNNEI. Here the CDR3 DNA reads TGTGCCAGCAGGCGGGACTTGCCGCCCTACGAGCAGTACTTC. Encoded protein: CASRRDLPPYEQYF.

This clonotype showed up many times. V gene TRBV20-1 combines with J gene TRBJ2-3, with D tentatively TRBD2 (6 bases). The germline gives CDR1 DFQATT, CDR2 SNEGSKA (reference sequence). This CDR3 has 13 residues. The CDR3 loop reads CTVRGGVTDTQYF. CDR3 coding DNA: TGCACTGTAAGGGGAGGAGTCACAGATACGCAGTATTTT.

This clonotype has a count of ten or more. V usage is TRBV5-5 and J usage is TRBJ2-2, with D perhaps TRBD1 or TRBD2 (6 bases each). V was shortened by 5 bases and J by 0 bases, with 14 bases between the two germline ends. CDR1 is SGHKS, CDR2 YYEKEE, per germline (reference sequence). The CDR3 has 16 residues. DNA for the CDR3: TGTGCCAGCAGGGGGTCCCGGGGGCCGAACACCGGGGAGCTGTTTTTT. Its protein product is CASRGSRGPNTGELFF.